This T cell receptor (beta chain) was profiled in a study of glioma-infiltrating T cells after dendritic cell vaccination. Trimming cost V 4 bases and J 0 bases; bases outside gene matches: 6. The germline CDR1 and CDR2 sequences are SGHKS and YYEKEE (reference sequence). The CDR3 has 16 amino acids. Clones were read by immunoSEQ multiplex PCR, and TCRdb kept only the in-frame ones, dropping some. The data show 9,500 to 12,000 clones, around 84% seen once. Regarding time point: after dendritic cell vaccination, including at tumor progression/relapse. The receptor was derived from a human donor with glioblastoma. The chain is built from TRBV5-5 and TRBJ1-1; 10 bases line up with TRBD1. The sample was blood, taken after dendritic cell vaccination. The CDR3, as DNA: TGTGCCAGCAGCCCGGGACAGGGGATCTTGAACACTGAAGCTTTCTTT. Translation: CASSPGQGILNTEAFF.